The next 3 T cell receptor beta chains were all read from a single sample in a study of cytomegalovirus exposure and HLA in healthy donors. PCR amplification relied on 60 Vbeta primers (plus 13 Jbeta primers). The method was immunoSEQ multiplex PCR; TCRdb's version includes in-frame clones alone and lacks a portion of them. The table includes about 130,000 clones, roughly 71% detected once. Sequencing input: PBMCs. Receptor source: a woman aged 45 to 65 in good health and CMV-seropositive.

This chain connects TRBV25-1 to TRBJ2-5; TRBD1 matches 8 bases. Trimming cost V 4 bases and J 4 bases; bases outside gene matches: 8. Germline loops: CDR1 MGHDK, CDR2 SYGVNS. The CDR3 is 15 amino acids. CDR3 region: CASSGGQGPRETQYF. The CDR3 nucleotides read TGTGCCAGCAGTGGAGGACAGGGTCCTCGAGAGACCCAGTACTTC.

This clone has just a few counts. The chain recombines TRBV5-1 with TRBJ1-4; D is undetermined. V shed 3 bases and J shed 8 bases, with 14 bases lying between them. The CDR3 totals 14 residues. CDR1 is SGHRS, CDR2 YFSETQ, per germline. The CDR3 region is CASSSRDGGEKLFF. CDR3 sequence (DNA): TGCGCCAGCAGCTCTCGGGATGGCGGGGAAAAACTGTTTTTT.

The gene calls are TRBV2 and TRBJ2-7; 7 bases line up with TRBD1. The germline V gene encodes CDR1 SNHLY and CDR2 FYNNEI. V shed 2 bases, J shed 2 bases, and the junction held 3 bases outside the gene matches. The CDR3 is made up of 14 amino acids. CDR3 sequence: CASSEHRGPYEQYF. The CDR3, as DNA: TGTGCCAGCAGTGAACACAGGGGACCCTACGAGCAGTACTTC.